This TCR beta chain was retrieved from a study of blood T cell repertoires in COVID-19. Turning to the study itself: Italy, Spain and the United States were the sources of the convalescent and acute COVID-19 samples.

This CDR3 contains 14 residues. The germline V and J ends were trimmed by 3 bases and 2 bases, with 11 bases remaining between them. Germline-derived CDR1 and CDR2 are SGHTA and FQGNSA. Either two negative PCRs, clearance, or symptom resolution qualified Cohort 3 donors as recovered. Assay: immunoSEQ multiplex PCR; the TCRdb copy retains only in-frame clones and omits some. The sample contains a few hundred thousand clones, 85% to 90% of which appear only once. V and J are TRBV7-2 and TRBJ2-7; a weak D match, TRBD2 (6 bases). The TCR was taken from a woman under 40 who had recovered from COVID-19. The sample comprised PBMCs or T cells enriched from blood (not recorded which). DNA of the CDR3: TGTGCCAGCAGCTTGGGGGGAAATCCCTACGAGCAGTACTTC. Residues: CASSLGGNPYEQYF.